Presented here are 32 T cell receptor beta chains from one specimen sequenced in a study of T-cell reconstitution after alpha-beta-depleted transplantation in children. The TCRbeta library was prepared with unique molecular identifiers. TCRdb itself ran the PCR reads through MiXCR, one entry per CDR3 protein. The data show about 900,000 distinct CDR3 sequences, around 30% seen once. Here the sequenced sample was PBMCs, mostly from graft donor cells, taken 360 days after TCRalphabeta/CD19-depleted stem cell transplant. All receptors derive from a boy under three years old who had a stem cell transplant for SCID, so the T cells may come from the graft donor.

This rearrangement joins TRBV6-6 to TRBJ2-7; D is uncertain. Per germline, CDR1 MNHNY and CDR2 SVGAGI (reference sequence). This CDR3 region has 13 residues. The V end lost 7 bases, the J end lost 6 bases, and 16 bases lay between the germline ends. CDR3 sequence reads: CASTDGGYGEQYF. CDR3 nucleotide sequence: TGTGCCAGCACGGACGGTGGTTACGGCGAGCAGTACTTC.

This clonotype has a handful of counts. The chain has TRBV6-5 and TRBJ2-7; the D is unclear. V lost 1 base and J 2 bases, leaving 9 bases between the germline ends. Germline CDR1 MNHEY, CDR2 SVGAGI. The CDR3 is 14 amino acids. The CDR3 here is CASSYFPFAYEQYF. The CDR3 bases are TGTGCCAGCAGTTACTTCCCGTTCGCCTACGAGCAGTACTTC.

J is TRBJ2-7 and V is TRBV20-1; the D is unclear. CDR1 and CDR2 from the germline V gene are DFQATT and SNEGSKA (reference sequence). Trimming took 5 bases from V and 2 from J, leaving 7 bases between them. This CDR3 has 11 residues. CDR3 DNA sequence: TGCAGTGCTCCAGGTACCTACGAGCAGTACTTC. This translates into CSAPGTYEQYF.

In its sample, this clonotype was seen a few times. In DNA form, the CDR3 reads TGTGCCAGCAGTAGCTTAGGGTTGGTCTGGGATACGCAGTATTTT. The encoded protein is CASSSLGLVWDTQYF. J is TRBJ2-3 and V is TRBV12-3 or TRBV12-4; D unresolved. The CDR3 has 15 residues. V shed 5 bases and J shed 6 bases, with 18 bases lying between them.

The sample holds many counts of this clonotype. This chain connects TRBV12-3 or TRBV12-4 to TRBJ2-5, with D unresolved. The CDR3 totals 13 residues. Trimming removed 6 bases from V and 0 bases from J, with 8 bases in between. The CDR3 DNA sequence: TGTGCCAGCAGATCTGGGTACCAAGAGACCCAGTACTTC. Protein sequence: CASRSGYQETQYF.

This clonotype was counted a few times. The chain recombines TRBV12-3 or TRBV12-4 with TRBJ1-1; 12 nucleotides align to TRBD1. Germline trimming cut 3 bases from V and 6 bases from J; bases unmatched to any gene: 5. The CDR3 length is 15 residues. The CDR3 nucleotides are TGTGCCAGCAGTTTCGGGGACAGGGGGCTCTCTGAAGCTTTCTTT. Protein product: CASSFGDRGLSEAFF.

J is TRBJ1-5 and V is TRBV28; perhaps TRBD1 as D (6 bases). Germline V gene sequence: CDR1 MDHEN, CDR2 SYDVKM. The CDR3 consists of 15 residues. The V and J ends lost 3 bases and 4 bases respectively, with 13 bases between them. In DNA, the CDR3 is TGTGCCAGCAGTTTCCGGGGGGCAGGGAATCAGCCCCAGCATTTT. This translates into CASSFRGAGNQPQHF. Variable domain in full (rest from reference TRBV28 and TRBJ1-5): DVKVTQSSRYLVKRTGEKVFLECVQDMDHENMFWYRQDPGLGLRLIYFSYDVKMKEKGDIPEGYSVSREKKERFSLILESASTNQTSMYLCASSFRGAGNQPQHFGDGTRLSIL.

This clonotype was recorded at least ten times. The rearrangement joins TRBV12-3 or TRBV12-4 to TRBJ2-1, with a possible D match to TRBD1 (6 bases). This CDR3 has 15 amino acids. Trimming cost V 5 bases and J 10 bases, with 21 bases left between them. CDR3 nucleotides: TGTGCCAGCAGTGCCCTTTTGAGGGGGAACGGGGAGCAGTTCTTC. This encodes CASSALLRGNGEQFF.

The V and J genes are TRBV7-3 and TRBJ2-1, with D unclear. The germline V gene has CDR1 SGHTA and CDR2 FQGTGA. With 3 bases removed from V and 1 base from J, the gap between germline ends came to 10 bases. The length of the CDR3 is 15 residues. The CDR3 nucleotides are TGTGCCAGCAGCTTTAGTTCCGTTTCCTACAATGAGCAGTTCTTC. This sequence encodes CASSFSSVSYNEQFF.

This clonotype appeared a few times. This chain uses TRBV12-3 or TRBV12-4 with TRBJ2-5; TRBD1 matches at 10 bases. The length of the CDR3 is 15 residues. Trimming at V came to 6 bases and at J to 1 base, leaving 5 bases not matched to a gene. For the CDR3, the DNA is TGTGCCAGCAGGCAAGGACAGGGGGTCCAAGAGACCCAGTACTTC. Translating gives CASRQGQGVQETQYF.

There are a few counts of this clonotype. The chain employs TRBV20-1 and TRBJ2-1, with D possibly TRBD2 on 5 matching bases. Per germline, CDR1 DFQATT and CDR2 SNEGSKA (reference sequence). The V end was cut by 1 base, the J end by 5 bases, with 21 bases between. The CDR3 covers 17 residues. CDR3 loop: CSARVGWAGPKDNEQFF. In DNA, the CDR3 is TGCAGTGCTAGAGTTGGTTGGGCGGGTCCGAAGGACAATGAGCAGTTCTTC.

DNA of the CDR3: TGTGCCAGCAGCTTGAGGTCAGAATATAGCAATCAGCCCCAGCATTTT. Residues: CASSLRSEYSNQPQHF. This chain connects TRBV5-5 to TRBJ1-5; D is unclear. Per the germline V gene, CDR1 is SGHKS and CDR2 is YYEKEE (reference sequence). V dropped 1 base and J dropped 0 bases, with 11 bases sitting between them. The CDR3 has 16 residues.

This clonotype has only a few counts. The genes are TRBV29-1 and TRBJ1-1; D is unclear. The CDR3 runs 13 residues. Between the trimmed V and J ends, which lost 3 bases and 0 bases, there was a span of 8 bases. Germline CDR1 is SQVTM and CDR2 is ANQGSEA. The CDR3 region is CSVETRLNTEAFF. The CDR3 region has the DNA TGCAGCGTTGAGACCCGCTTGAACACTGAAGCTTTCTTT.

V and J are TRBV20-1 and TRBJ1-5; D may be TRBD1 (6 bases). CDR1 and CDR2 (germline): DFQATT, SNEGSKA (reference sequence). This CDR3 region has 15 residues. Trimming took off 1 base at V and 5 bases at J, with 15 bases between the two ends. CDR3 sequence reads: CSARGGRGSHQPQHF. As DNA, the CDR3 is TGCAGTGCTAGAGGTGGCAGGGGATCTCATCAGCCCCAGCATTTT.

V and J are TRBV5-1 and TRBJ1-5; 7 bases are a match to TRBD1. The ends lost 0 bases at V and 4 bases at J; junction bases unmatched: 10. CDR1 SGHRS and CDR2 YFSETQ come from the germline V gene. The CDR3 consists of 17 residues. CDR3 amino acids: CASSLGGNRGSNQPQHF. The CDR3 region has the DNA TGCGCCAGCAGCTTGGGGGGAAACAGGGGATCAAATCAGCCCCAGCATTTT.

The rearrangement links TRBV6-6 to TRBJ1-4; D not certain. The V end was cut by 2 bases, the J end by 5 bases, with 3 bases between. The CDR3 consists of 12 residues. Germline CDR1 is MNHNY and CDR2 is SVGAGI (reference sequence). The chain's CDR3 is CASSYRNEKLFF. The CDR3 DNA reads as TGTGCCAGCAGTTACAGGAATGAAAAACTGTTTTTT.

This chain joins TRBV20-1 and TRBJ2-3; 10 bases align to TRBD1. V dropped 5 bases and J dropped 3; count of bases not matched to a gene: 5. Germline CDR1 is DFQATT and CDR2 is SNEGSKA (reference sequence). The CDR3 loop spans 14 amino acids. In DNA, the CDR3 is TGCAGTGCTCCCGGGACAGGGGTTACAGATACGCAGTATTTT. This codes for CSAPGTGVTDTQYF.

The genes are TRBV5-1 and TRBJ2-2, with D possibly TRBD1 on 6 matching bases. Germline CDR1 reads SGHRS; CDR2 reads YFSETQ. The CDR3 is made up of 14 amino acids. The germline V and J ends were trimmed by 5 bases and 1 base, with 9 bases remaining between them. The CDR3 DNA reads TGCGCCAGCAGACAGGGTCAGAACACCGGGGAGCTGTTTTTT. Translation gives CASRQGQNTGELFF.

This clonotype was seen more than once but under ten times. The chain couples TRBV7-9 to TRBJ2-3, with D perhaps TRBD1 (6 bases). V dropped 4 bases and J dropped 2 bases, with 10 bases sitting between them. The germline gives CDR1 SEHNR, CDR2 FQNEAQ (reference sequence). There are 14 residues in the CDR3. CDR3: CASSYRQATDTQYF. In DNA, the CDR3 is TGTGCCAGCAGCTACCGACAGGCCACAGATACGCAGTATTTT. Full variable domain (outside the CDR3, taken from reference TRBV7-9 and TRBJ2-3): DTGVSQNPRHKITKRGQNVTFRCDPISEHNRLYWYRQTLGQGPEFLTYFQNEAQLEKSRLLSDRFSAERPKGSFSTLEIQRTEQGDSAMYLCASSYRQATDTQYFGPGTRLTVL.

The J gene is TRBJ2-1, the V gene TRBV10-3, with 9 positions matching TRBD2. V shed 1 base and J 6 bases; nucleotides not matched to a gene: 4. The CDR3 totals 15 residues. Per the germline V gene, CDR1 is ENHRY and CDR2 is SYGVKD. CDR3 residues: CAISELGGGANEQFF. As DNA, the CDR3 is TGTGCCATCAGTGAGTTGGGCGGGGGGGCCAATGAGCAGTTCTTC.

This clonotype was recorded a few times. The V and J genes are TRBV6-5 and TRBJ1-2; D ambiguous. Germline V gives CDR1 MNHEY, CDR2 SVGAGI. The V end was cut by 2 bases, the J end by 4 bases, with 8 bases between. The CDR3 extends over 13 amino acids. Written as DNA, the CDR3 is TGTGCCAGCAGTTACGGGCGGGCCTATGGCTACACCTTC. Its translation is CASSYGRAYGYTF.

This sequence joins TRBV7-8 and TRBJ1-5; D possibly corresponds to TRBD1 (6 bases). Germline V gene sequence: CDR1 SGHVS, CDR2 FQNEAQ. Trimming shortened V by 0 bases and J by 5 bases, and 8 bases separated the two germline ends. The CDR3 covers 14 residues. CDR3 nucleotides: TGTGCCAGCAGCTTAGCGCGGACAGATCAGCCCCAGCATTTT. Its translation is CASSLARTDQPQHF.

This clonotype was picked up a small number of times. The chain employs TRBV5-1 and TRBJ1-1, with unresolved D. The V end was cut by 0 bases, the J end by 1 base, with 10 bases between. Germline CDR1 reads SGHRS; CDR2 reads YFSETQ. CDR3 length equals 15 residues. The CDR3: CASSLGRPKNTEAFF. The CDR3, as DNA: TGCGCCAGCAGCTTGGGGAGACCGAAGAACACTGAAGCTTTCTTT.

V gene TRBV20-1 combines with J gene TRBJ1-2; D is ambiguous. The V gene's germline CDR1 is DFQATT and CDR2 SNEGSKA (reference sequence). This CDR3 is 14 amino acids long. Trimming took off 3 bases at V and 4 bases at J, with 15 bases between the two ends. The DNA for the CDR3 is TGCAGTGCTAGCGCGGGAGCCTGGGTCTATGGCTACACCTTC. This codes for CSASAGAWVYGYTF.

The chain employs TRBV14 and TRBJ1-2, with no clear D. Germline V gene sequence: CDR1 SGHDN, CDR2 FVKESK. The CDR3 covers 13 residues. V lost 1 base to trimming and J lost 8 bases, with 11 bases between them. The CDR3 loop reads CASSQGALRGYTF. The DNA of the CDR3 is TGTGCCAGCAGCCAAGGGGCCCTTCGGGGCTACACCTTC.

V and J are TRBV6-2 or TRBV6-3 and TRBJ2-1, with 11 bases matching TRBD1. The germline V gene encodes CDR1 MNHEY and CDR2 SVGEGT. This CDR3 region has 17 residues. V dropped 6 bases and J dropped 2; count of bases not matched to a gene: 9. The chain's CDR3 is CASRKDRGQGAYNEQFF. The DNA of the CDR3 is TGTGCCAGCAGAAAGGACAGGGGGCAAGGGGCCTACAATGAGCAGTTCTTC.

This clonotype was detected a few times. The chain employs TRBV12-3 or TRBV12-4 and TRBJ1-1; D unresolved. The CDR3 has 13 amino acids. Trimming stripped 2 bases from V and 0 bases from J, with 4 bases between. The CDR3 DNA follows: TGTGCCAGCAGTTTAATGCTGAACACTGAAGCTTTCTTT. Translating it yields CASSLMLNTEAFF.

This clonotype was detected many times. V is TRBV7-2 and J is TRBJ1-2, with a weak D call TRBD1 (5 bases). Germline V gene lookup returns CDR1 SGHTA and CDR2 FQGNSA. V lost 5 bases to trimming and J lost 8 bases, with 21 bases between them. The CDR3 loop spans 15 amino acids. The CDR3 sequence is CASSPAPGLNMGYTF. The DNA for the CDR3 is TGTGCCAGCAGCCCAGCACCGGGACTGAACATGGGCTACACCTTC.

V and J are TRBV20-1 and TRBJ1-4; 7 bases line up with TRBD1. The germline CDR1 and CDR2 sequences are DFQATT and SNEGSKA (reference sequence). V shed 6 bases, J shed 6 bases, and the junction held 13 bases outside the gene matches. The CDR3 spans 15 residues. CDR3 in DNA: TGCAGTGCCGCGGACAGGCACGTTTCGGATGAAAAACTGTTTTTT. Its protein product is CSAADRHVSDEKLFF.

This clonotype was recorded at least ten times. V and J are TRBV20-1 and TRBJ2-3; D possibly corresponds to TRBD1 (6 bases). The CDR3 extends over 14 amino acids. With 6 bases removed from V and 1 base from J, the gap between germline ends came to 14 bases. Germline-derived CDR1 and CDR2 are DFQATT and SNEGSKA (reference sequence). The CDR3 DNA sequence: TGCAGTGCATCCACAGGGCTGGGCACAGATACGCAGTATTTT. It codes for CSASTGLGTDTQYF.

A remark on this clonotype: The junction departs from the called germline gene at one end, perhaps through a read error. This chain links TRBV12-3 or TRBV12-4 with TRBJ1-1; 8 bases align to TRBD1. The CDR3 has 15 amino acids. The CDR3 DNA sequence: TGTGCCAGCACCGGAGGGTACAGGGGGAACGCTGAAGCTTTCTTT. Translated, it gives CASTGGYRGNAEAFF.

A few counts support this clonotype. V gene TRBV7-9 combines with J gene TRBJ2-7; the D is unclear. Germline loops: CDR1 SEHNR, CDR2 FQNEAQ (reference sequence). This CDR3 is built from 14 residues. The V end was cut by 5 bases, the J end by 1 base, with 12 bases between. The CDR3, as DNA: TGTGCCAGCAGCGAAACAGTATCTTCCTACGAGCAGTACTTC. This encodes CASSETVSSYEQYF.